These 18 T cell receptor beta chains came from one sample sequenced in a study of blood T cell repertoires in COVID-19. Repertoires were generated with immunoSEQ multiplex PCR, while TCRdb's copy carries only in-frame clones and drops some. The table includes roughly 110,000 clones, approximately 84% detected once. Specimen: peripheral blood. The receptors come from a man aged 40-49 years with acute or convalescent COVID-19.

This chain links TRBV15 with TRBJ1-3; TRBD1 matches at 7 bases. Germline V gene sequence: CDR1 LNHNV, CDR2 YYDKDF (reference sequence). The CDR3 runs to 17 residues. With V trimmed by 0 bases and J by 4 bases, 9 bases remained unmatched. DNA for the CDR3: TGTGCCACCAGCAGAGAGGGACAGACAGCCCCGGGAAACACCATATATTTT. The encoded protein is CATSREGQTAPGNTIYF. Variable domain in full (rest from reference TRBV15 and TRBJ1-3): DAMVIQNPRYQVTQFGKPVTLSCSQTLNHNVMYWYQQKSSQAPKLLFHYYDKDFNNEADTPDNFQSRRPNTSFCFLDIRSPGLGDTAMYLCATSREGQTAPGNTIYFGEGSWLTVV.

The chain uses TRBV4-1 and TRBJ1-5, with D perhaps matching TRBD1 (6 bases). The germline V gene has CDR1 MGHRA and CDR2 YSYEKL. The CDR3 extends over 15 amino acids. The V end lost 4 bases, the J end lost 3 bases, and 13 bases lay between the germline ends. CDR3 sequence: CASSPMDRNNQPQHF. The DNA for the CDR3 is TGCGCCAGCAGCCCGATGGACAGAAACAATCAGCCCCAGCATTTT.

The rearrangement joins TRBV2 to TRBJ1-2; D gene unclear. Trimming stripped 11 bases from V and 2 bases from J, with 18 bases between. The CDR3 is made up of 14 amino acids. Germline V gene data show CDR1 as SNHLY and CDR2 as FYNNEI. CDR3 loop: CAEVYYSRNYGYTF. The CDR3 nucleotides read TGTGCCGAGGTTTATTACTCCCGGAACTATGGCTACACCTTC.

The J gene is TRBJ1-5, the V gene TRBV11-2, with TRBD1 matching over 8 bases. This CDR3 is 14 amino acids long. Germline values: CDR1 SGHAT, CDR2 FQNNGV. The junction had 4 bases not matched to a gene; V was cut back by 1 base and J by 8 bases. The CDR3 sequence is CASSLGQGSKPQHF. In DNA, the CDR3 is TGTGCCAGCAGCTTAGGACAGGGGTCAAAGCCCCAGCATTTT.

The chain combines TRBV29-1 with TRBJ1-4; perhaps TRBD1 as D (5 bases). Germline lookup yields CDR1 SQVTM and CDR2 ANQGSEA. The CDR3 contains 14 residues. Deletions cut 4 bases from V and 5 bases from J, with 14 bases between. Written as DNA, the CDR3 is TGCAGCGTTGTTTCTCCAGGGCCAAATGAAAAACTGTTTTTT. Translating gives CSVVSPGPNEKLFF.

The chain couples TRBV5-4 to TRBJ1-2; a weak D match, TRBD1 (5 bases). V was pared by 2 bases and J by 6 bases, with 14 bases between. The CDR3 contains 14 residues. CDR1 and CDR2 from the germline V gene are SGHNT and YYREEE (reference sequence). This chain's CDR3 is CASSFTGAPHGYTF. The CDR3 nucleotides are TGTGCCAGCAGCTTCACAGGAGCCCCCCATGGCTACACCTTC.

The chain uses TRBV12-3 or TRBV12-4 and TRBJ1-1, with a weak D call TRBD1 (5 bases). This CDR3 spans 13 amino acids. V lost 7 bases to trimming and J lost 1 base, with 10 bases between them. DNA for the CDR3: TGTGCCAGCACCCGGGGGGAGAACACTGAAGCTTTCTTT. As protein: CASTRGENTEAFF.

The chain carries TRBV5-3 and TRBJ1-1; 8 bases are a match to TRBD1. TRBV5-3 is an ORF, with its function uncertain. CDR3 size: 19 residues. V shed 4 bases, J shed 6 bases, and the junction held 23 bases outside the gene matches. CDR3 nucleotides: TGTGCCAGAAGCGGGAAGTTGACAGGGGTTATCTGTCTGTGCCCTGAAGCTTTCTTT. This codes for CARSGKLTGVICLCPEAFF.

J is TRBJ1-5 and V is TRBV7-2, with 7 bases aligning to TRBD1. The trim removed 4 bases at V and 7 bases at J, leaving 7 bases unmatched. This CDR3 has 14 residues. Germline V lookup: CDR1 SGHTA, CDR2 FQGNSA. In DNA, the CDR3 is TGTGCCAGCAGCTCGACAGGGTCGGGGCAGCCCCAGCATTTT. Encoded protein: CASSSTGSGQPQHF.

V is TRBV2 and J is TRBJ2-1; 12 bases are a match to TRBD2. The CDR3 runs to 17 residues. The germline gives CDR1 SNHLY, CDR2 FYNNEI. The V gene end was trimmed by 1 base and the J gene end by 4 bases; junction bases not matched to a gene: 5. CDR3 residues: CASSEGASGGAYNEQFF. The CDR3 DNA follows: TGTGCCAGCAGTGAAGGAGCTAGCGGGGGGGCTTACAATGAGCAGTTCTTC.

The gene calls are TRBV2 and TRBJ2-1; 9 bases are shared with TRBD2. The CDR3 is made up of 14 amino acids. With 5 bases clipped from V and 12 bases from J, the junction kept 11 bases outside the gene matches. The germline CDR1 and CDR2 sequences are SNHLY and FYNNEI. The CDR3 sequence: CASSSTSGRDGQFF. The CDR3 DNA is TGTGCCAGCAGTTCGACTAGCGGACGGGATGGGCAGTTCTTC. The full variable domain, with the rest looked up from reference TRBV2 and TRBJ2-1, is EPEVTQTPSHQVTQMGQEVILRCVPISNHLYFYWYRQILGQKVEFLVSFYNNEISEKSEIFDDQFSVERPDGSNFTLKIRSTKLEDSAMYFCASSSTSGRDGQFFGPGTRLTVL.

The count of this clone is one. J is TRBJ2-1 and V is TRBV5-1; a possible D gene is TRBD1 (5 bases). Germline V gives CDR1 SGHRS, CDR2 YFSETQ. CDR3 length: 13 residues. The V end lost 3 bases, the J end lost 5 bases, and 9 bases lay between the germline ends. The CDR3: CASSSSTDNEQFF. The CDR3 DNA follows: TGCGCCAGCAGCTCATCGACAGACAATGAGCAGTTCTTC.

V is TRBV27 and J is TRBJ2-1; 15 nucleotides match TRBD2. This CDR3 is built from 15 residues. Germline V CDR1 and CDR2: MNHEY, SMNVEV (reference sequence). After removal of 6 bases from V and 9 bases from J, the junction contained 6 bases not matched to a gene. The CDR3 region is CASSRTSGGVVEQFF. The CDR3 nucleotides read TGTGCCAGCAGCAGGACTAGCGGGGGGGTCGTTGAGCAGTTCTTC.

There are a few counts of this clone. The gene calls are TRBV30 and TRBJ1-6; no reliable D call. Germline CDR1 is GTSNPN and CDR2 is SVGIG (reference sequence). This CDR3 contains 14 residues. V was pared by 0 bases and J by 9 bases, with 12 bases between. DNA of the CDR3: TGTGCCTGGAGTGTACCCGGGTCGAGTTCACCCCTCCACTTT. It encodes CAWSVPGSSSPLHF. The full variable domain, with the rest looked up from reference TRBV30 and TRBJ1-6, is SQTIHQWPATLVQPVGSPLSLECTVEGTSNPNLYWYRQAAGRGLQLLFYSVGIGQISSEVPQNLSASRPQDRQFILSSKKLLLSDSGFYLCAWSVPGSSSPLHFGNGTRLTVT.

The V and J genes are TRBV3-1 (or the pseudogene TRBV3-2) and TRBJ1-2; the D is unclear. The CDR3 extends over 14 amino acids. From germline, CDR1 is LGHDT and CDR2 YNNKEL (reference sequence). V dropped 0 bases and J dropped 4 bases, with 9 bases sitting between them. Here the CDR3 DNA reads TGTGCCAGCAGCCAAGAAGGACGGGGCTATGGCTACACCTTC. Its protein is CASSQEGRGYGYTF.

The V gene is TRBV7-2, the J gene TRBJ2-7; D is possibly TRBD1 (6 bases). Trimming stripped 3 bases from V and 6 bases from J, with 15 bases between. Germline lookup yields CDR1 SGHTA and CDR2 FQGNSA. The CDR3 spans 14 residues. The CDR3 here is CASSLNREGAEQYF. DNA for the CDR3: TGTGCCAGCAGCTTGAACAGGGAAGGTGCCGAGCAGTACTTC.

The gene calls are TRBV24-1 and TRBJ2-4; 9 bases map to TRBD1. V shed 3 bases and J 4 bases; nucleotides not matched to a gene: 6. Per the germline V gene, CDR1 is KGHDR and CDR2 is SFDVKD. The CDR3 runs 16 residues. CDR3 amino acids: CATSDTTGGSKNIQYF. In DNA, the CDR3 is TGTGCCACCAGTGATACCACAGGGGGCTCAAAAAACATTCAGTACTTC.

This chain joins TRBV12-3 or TRBV12-4 and TRBJ1-2; D remains unclear. CDR3 length: 12 amino acids. Trimming took off 6 bases at V and 1 base at J, with 6 bases between the two ends. CDR3 nucleotides: TGTGCCAGCAGCGGGAGTAACTATGGCTACACCTTC. Translation gives CASSGSNYGYTF.